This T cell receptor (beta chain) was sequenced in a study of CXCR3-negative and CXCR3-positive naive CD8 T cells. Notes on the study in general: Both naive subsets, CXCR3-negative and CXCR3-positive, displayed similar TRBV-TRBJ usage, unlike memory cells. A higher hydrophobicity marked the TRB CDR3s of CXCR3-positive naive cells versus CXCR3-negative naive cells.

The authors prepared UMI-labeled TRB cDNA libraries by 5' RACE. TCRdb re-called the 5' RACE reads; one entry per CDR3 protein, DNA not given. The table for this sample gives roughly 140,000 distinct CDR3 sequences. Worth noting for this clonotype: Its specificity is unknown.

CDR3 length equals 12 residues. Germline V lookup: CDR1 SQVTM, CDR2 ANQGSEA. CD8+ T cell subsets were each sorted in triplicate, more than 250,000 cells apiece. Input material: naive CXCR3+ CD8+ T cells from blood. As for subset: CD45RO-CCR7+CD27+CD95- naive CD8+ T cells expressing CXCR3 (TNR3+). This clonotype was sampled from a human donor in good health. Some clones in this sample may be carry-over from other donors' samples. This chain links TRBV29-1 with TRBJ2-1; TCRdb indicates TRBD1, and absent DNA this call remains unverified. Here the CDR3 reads CSARVGPNEQFF.